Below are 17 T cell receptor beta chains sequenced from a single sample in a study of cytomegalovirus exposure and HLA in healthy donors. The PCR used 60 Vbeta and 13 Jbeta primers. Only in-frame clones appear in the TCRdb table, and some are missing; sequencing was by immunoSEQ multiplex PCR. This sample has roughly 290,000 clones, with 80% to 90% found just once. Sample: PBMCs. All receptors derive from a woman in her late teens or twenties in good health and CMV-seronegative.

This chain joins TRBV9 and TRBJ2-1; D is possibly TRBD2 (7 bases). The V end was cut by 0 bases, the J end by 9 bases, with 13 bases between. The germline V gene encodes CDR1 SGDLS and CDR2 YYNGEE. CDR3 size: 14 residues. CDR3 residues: CASSVAGGLGEQFF. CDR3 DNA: TGTGCCAGCAGCGTAGCGGGGGGCCTTGGTGAGCAGTTCTTC.

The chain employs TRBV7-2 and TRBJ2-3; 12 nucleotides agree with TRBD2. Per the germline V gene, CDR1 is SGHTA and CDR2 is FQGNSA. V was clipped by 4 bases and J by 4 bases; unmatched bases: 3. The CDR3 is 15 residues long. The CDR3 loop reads CASSSPSGGADTQYF. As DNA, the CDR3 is TGTGCCAGCAGCTCCCCTAGCGGGGGGGCAGATACGCAGTATTTT. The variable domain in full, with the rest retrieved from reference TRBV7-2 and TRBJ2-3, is GAGVSQSPSNKVTEKGKDVELRCDPISGHTALYWYRQSLGQGLEFLIYFQGNSAPDKSGLPSDRFSAERTGGSVSTLTIQRTQQEDSAVYLCASSSPSGGADTQYFGPGTRLTVL.

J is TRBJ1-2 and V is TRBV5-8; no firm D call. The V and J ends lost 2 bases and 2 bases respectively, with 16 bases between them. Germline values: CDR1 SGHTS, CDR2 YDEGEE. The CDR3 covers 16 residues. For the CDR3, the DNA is TGTGCCAGCAGCTTTGGGCCGGCCAGGTCAAACTATGGCTACACCTTC. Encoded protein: CASSFGPARSNYGYTF. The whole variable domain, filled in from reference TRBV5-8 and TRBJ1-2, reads EAGVTQSPTHLIKTRGQQATLRCSPISGHTSVYWYQQALGLGLQFLLWYDEGEERNRGNFPPRFSGRQFPNYSSELNVNALELEDSALYLCASSFGPARSNYGYTFGSGTRLTVV.

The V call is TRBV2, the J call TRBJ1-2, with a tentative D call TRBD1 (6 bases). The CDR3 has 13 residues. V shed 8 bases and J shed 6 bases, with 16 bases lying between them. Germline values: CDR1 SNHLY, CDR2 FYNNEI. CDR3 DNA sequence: TGTGCCAGCCCGAGAACAGGGTATAATGGCTACACCTTC. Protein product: CASPRTGYNGYTF.

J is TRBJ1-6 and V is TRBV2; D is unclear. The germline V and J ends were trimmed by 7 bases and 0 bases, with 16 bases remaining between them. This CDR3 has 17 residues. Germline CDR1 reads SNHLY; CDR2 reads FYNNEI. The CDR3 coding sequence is TGTGCCAGCAATCACCTGTTGGAGAGCTCCTATAATTCACCCCTCCACTTT. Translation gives CASNHLLESSYNSPLHF.

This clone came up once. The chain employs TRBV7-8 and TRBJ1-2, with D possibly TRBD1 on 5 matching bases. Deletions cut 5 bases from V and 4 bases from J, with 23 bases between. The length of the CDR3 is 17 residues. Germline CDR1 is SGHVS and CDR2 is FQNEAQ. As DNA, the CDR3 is TGTGCCAGCAGCCCCCCAGGGTGGGATCAGGATATCTATGGCTACACCTTC. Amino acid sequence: CASSPPGWDQDIYGYTF.

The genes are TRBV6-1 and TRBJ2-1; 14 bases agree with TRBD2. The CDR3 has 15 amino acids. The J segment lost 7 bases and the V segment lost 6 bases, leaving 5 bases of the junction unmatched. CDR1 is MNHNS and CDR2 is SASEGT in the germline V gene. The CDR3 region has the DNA TGTGCCAGCAGCCGGACTAGCGGGGGGTCAAATGAGCAGTTCTTC. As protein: CASSRTSGGSNEQFF.

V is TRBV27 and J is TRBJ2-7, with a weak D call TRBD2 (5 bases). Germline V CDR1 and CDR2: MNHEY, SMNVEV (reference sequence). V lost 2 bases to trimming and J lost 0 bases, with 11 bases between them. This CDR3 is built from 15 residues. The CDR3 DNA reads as TGTGCCAGCAGTTTAGCCGCGGGCTACTCCTACGAGCAGTACTTC. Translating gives CASSLAAGYSYEQYF.

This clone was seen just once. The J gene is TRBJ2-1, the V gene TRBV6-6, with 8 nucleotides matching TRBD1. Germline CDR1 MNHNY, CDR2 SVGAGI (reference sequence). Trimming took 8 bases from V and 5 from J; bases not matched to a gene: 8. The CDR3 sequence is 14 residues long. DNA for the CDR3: TGTGCCAGCTCGACAGGGGTCGGGGACAATGAGCAGTTCTTC. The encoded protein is CASSTGVGDNEQFF.

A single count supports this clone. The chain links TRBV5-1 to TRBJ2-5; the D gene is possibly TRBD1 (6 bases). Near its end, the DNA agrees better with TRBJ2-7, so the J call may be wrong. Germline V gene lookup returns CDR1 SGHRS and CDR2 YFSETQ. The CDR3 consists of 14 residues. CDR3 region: CASSLAGQTYEQYF. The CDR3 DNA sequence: TGCGCCAGCAGCTTGGCCGGACAGACCTACGAGCAGTACTTC.

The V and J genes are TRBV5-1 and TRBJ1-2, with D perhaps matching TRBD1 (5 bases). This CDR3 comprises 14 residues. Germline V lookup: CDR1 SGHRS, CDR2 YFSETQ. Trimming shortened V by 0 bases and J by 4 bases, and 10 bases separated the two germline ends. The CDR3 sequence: CASSLEQVGYGYTF. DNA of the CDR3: TGCGCCAGCAGCTTGGAACAGGTCGGCTATGGCTACACCTTC.

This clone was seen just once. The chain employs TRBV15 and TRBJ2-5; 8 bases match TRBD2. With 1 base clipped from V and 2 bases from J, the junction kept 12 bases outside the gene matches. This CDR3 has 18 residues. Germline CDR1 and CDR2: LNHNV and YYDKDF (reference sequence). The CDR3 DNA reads TGTGCCACCAGCAGAGGGGGGAAGGGCGGGGGGTATCAAGAGACCCAGTACTTC. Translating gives CATSRGGKGGGYQETQYF.

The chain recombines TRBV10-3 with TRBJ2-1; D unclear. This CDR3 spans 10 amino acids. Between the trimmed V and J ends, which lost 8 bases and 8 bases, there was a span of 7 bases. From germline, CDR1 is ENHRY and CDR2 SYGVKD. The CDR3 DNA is TGTGCCATCGGAAGCGATGAGCAGTTCTTC. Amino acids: CAIGSDEQFF.

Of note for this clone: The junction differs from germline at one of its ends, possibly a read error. CDR3 sequence (DNA): TGCGGCGTTAAACAAGTTTTGTATGAGACCCAGTACTTC. Protein sequence: CGVKQVLYETQYF. The genes are TRBV29-1 and TRBJ2-5; unclear D gene. This CDR3 spans 13 amino acids. In germline, CDR1 is SQVTM, CDR2 ANQGSEA.

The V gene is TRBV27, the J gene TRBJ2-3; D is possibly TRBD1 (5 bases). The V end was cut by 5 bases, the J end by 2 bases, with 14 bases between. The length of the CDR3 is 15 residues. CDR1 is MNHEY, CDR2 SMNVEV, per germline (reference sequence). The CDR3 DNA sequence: TGTGCCAGCAGTACCGCCCTGACAGCCACAGATACGCAGTATTTT. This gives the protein CASSTALTATDTQYF.

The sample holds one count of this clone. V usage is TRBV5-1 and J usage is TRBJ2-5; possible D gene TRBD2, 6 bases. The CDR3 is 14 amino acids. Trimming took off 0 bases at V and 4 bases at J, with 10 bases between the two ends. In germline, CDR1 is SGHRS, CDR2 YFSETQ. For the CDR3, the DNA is TGCGCCAGCAGCTTGGGGGCCGGGGGAGAGACCCAGTACTTC. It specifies CASSLGAGGETQYF.

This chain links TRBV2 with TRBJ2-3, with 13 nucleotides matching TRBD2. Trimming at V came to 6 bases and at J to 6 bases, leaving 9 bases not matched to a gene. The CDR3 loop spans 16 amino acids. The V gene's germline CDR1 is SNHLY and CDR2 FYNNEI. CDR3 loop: CASSILAGGRLDTQYF. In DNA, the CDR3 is TGTGCCAGCAGCATACTAGCGGGGGGGCGTCTGGATACGCAGTATTTT.